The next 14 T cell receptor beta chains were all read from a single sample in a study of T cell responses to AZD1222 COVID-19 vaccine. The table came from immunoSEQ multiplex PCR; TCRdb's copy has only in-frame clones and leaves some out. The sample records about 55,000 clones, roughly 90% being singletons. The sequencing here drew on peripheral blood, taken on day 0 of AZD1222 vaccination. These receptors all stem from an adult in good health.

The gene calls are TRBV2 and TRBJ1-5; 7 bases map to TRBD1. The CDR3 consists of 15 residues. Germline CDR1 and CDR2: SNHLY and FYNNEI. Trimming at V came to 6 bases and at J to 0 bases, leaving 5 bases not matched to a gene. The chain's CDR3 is CASRETGFSNQPQHF. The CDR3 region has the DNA TGTGCCAGCAGGGAGACAGGGTTTAGCAATCAGCCCCAGCATTTT.

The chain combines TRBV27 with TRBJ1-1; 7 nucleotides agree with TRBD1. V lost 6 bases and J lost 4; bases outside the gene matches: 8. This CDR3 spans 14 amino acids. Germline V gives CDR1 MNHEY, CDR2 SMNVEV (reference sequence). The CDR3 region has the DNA TGTGCCAGCAGGTCGACAGGGATGGGCACTGAAGCTTTCTTT. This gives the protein CASRSTGMGTEAFF.

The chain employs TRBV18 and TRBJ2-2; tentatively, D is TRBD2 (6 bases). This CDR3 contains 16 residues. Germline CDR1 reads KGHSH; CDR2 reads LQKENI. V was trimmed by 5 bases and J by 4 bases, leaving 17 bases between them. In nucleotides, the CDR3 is TGTGCCAGCTCAAACAGTTGGCGGGACCCCACCGGGGAGCTGTTTTTT. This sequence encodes CASSNSWRDPTGELFF.

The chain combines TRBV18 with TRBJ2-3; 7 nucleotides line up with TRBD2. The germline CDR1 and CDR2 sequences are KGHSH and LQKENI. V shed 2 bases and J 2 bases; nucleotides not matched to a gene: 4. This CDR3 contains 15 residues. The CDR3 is CASSPGSGITDTQYF. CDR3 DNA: TGTGCCAGCTCACCAGGGAGCGGGATCACAGATACGCAGTATTTT.

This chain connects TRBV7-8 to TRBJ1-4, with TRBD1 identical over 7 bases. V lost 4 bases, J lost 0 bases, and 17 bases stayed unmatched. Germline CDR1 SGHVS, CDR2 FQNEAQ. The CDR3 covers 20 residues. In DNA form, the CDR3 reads TGTGCCAGCAGCTCAAGGCCGACCCTGCGACAGGGAGCAACTAATGAAAAACTGTTTTTT. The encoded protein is CASSSRPTLRQGATNEKLFF.

CDR3 in DNA: TGTGCCAGCAGCTTAAGCTATTACAATGAGCAGTTCTTC. This codes for CASSLSYYNEQFF. The chain recombines TRBV11-3 with TRBJ2-1; D is unresolved. V lost 2 bases and J 4 bases, leaving 6 bases between the germline ends. Per germline, CDR1 SGHNT and CDR2 YENEEA. The CDR3 has 13 residues.

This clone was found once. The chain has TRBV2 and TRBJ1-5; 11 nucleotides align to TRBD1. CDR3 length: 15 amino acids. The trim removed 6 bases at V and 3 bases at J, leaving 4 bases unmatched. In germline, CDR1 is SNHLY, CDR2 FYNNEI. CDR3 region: CASRGTGGSNQPQHF. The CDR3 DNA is TGTGCCAGCAGAGGGACAGGGGGGTCCAATCAGCCCCAGCATTTT.

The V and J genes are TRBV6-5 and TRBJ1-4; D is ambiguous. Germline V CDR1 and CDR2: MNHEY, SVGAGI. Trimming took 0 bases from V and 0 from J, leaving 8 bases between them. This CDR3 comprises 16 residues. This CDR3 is CASSYSGGATNEKLFF. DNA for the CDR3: TGTGCCAGCAGTTACTCGGGTGGTGCAACTAATGAAAAACTGTTTTTT.

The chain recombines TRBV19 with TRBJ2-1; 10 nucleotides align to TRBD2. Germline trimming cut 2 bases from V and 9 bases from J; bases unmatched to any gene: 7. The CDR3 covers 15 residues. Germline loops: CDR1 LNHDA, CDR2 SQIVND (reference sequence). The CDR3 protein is CASSILASGRGEQFF. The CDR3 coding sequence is TGTGCCAGTAGTATATTGGCTAGCGGGAGAGGTGAGCAGTTCTTC. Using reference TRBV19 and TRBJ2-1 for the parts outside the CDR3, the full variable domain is DGGITQSPKYLFRKEGQNVTLSCEQNLNHDAMYWYRQDPGQGLRLIYYSQIVNDFQKGDIAEGYSVSREKKESFPLTVTSAQKNPTAFYLCASSILASGRGEQFFGPGTRLTVL.

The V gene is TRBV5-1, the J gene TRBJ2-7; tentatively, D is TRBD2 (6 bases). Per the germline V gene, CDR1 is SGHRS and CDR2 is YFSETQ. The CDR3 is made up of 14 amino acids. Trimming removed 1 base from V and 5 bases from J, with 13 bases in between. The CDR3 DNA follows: TGCGCCAGCAGCTTGTTTAGCGGAGGGGACGAGCAGTACTTC. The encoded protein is CASSLFSGGDEQYF.

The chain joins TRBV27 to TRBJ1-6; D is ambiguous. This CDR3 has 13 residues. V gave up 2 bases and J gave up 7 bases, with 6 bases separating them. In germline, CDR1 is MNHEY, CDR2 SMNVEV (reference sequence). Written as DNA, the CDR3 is TGTGCCAGCAGTTTAAGGCACAATTCACCCCTCCACTTT. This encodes CASSLRHNSPLHF.

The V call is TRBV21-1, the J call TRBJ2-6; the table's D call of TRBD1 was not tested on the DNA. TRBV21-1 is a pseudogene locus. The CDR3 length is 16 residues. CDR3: CASSGRTGSGANVLTF. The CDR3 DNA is TGTGCCAGCAGCGGACGGACAGGGTCTGGGGCCAACGTCCTGACTTTC.

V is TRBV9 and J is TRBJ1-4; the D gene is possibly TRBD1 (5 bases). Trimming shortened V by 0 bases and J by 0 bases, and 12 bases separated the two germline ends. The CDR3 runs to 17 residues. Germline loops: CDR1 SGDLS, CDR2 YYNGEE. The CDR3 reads CASSVGRGPTTNEKLFF. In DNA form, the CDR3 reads TGTGCCAGCAGCGTAGGTAGGGGACCTACAACTAATGAAAAACTGTTTTTT.

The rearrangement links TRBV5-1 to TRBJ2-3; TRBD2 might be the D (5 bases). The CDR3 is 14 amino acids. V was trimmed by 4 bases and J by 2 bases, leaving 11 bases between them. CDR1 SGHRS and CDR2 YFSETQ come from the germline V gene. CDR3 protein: CASSQDSSTDTQYF. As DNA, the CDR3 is TGCGCCAGCAGCCAGGACTCATCCACAGATACGCAGTATTTT.